This T cell receptor beta chain was found in a study of CD8 T cells in Susac syndrome. RNA, at about 0.5 to 1 ug, was reverse transcribed with random hexamers. Amplification of TCR beta CDR3 across 54 Vbeta and 13 Jbeta was performed with immunoSEQ multiplex PCR. TCRdb reprocessed the immunoSEQ multiplex PCR reads via MiXCR and lists one record per CDR3 protein. The sample has approximately 270,000 distinct CDR3 sequences, 80% to 95% seen once; the top ten hold 0.065% to 0.08%. Per germline, CDR1 LGHDT and CDR2 YNNKEL (reference sequence). The CDR3 runs 14 residues. V was trimmed by 4 bases and J by 15 bases, leaving 22 bases between them. TEMRA cells were enriched by FACS, while CD8+ and CD4+ T cells were obtained through a negative isolation that was performed magnetically. In the case of this clonotype: Its antigen is as yet unknown.

Study-wide findings and caveats: As the study acknowledged, the number of individuals in its TCR sequencing and HLA analysis was relatively small.

The clonotype originates from a human donor with multiple sclerosis. The chain employs TRBV3-1 and TRBJ2-1; perhaps TRBD2 as D (6 bases). Sequenced input: CD4+ T cells from PBMCs. In nucleotides, the CDR3 is TGTGCCAGCAGCCTCAAAGGTCGGGACTCTCCCCCGTTCTTC. This sequence encodes CASSLKGRDSPPFF.